This T cell receptor beta chain originates from a study of T cells in Graves' hyperthyroidism and ophthalmopathy. This clonotype was recorded at least ten times. The cohort's ophthalmopathy patients, a group with duration under 3 months, had a Clinical Activity Score of at least 3 and a NOSPECS grade of at least 4. V gave up 1 base and J gave up 0 bases; unmatched junction bases: 6. Germline values: CDR1 SGHDN, CDR2 FVKESK. This CDR3 has 17 amino acids. RNA transcripts were the template for amplifying TCR beta CDR3 regions. A first-round RT-PCR of the TCR CDR3 used the HTBI primer set. TCRdb re-called the multiplex PCR reads with MiXCR, one entry per CDR3 protein. This table holds about 500,000 distinct CDR3 sequences, about 16% found once.

This clonotype was obtained from a woman aged 25 to 39 with Graves' ophthalmopathy. This chain uses TRBV14 with TRBJ2-1; the match to TRBD2 covers 7 bases. Sequenced: blood. As DNA, the CDR3 is TGTGCCAGCAGCCAAGCCCCTAGCGGCTTCTCCTACAATGAGCAGTTCTTC. It yields the protein CASSQAPSGFSYNEQFF.